The 29 T cell receptor beta chains presented below share a single source sample, sequenced in a study of beta chain features in type 1 diabetes. For these receptors, no antigen is known. Expressed TCRB transcripts got sequenced, as all isolated RNA was reverse transcribed. Here immunoSEQ multiplex PCR was the method, and the copy in TCRdb shows in-frame clones only, minus some. The sample contains 400,000 or so clones, around 12% of which appear only once. Broader study findings: Shorter TCRB CDR3s, moderately but significantly so, were found in Type 1 diabetes patients in all four CD4+ subsets.

The source material was naive CD4+ T cells from blood. These TCRs come from a young woman with type 1 diabetes.

This chain joins TRBV7-9 and TRBJ2-6, with D perhaps TRBD2 (7 bases). The V and J ends lost 11 bases and 0 bases respectively, with 11 bases between them. The CDR3 spans 14 residues. Germline CDR1 SEHNR, CDR2 FQNEAQ (reference sequence). In DNA form, the CDR3 reads TGTGCCGGGGGCGGGGGCTCTGGGGCCAACGTCCTGACTTTC. Translation: CAGGGGSGANVLTF.

V usage is TRBV4-3 and J usage is TRBJ1-2; no firm D call. CDR3 size: 14 residues. V dropped 2 bases and J dropped 0 bases, with 7 bases sitting between them. CDR1 and CDR2 (germline): LGHNA, YSLEER. The CDR3 nucleotides are TGCGCCAGCAGCCAAATGATAGCTAACTATGGCTACACCTTC. Its translation is CASSQMIANYGYTF.

This clone was picked up a small number of times. The same CDR3 can be traced to other DNA sequences in this sample. The gene calls are TRBV7-2 and TRBJ1-1; possible D gene TRBD1, 5 bases. This CDR3 comprises 13 residues. Germline assignment: CDR1 SGHTA and CDR2 FQGNSA. V lost 3 bases and J 1 base, leaving 6 bases between the germline ends. The CDR3, as DNA: TGTGCCAGCAGCTTTCAGGGGAACACTGAAGCTTTCTTT. Translation gives CASSFQGNTEAFF.

This clone was detected only a few times. The chain has TRBV29-1 and TRBJ2-7, with 10 positions matching TRBD1. The germline gives CDR1 SQVTM, CDR2 ANQGSEA. This CDR3 is built from 13 residues. V gave up 3 bases and J gave up 4 bases; unmatched junction bases: 3. The DNA for the CDR3 is TGCAGCGTTGAGGACAGGGGGAGGTACGAGCAGTACTTC. This encodes CSVEDRGRYEQYF.

In its sample, this clone was seen a few times. The CDR3 DNA sequence: TGCAGCGTTGAGGGGCGGATCTCTGGAAACACCATATATTTT. Its protein product is CSVEGRISGNTIYF. The chain joins TRBV29-1 to TRBJ1-3, with D possibly matching TRBD1 (5 bases). The CDR3 loop spans 14 amino acids. Trimming shortened V by 3 bases and J by 0 bases, and 9 bases separated the two germline ends. Germline V CDR1 and CDR2: SQVTM, ANQGSEA.

This clone has a handful of counts. The V and J genes are TRBV19 and TRBJ2-3, with a tentative D call TRBD1 (5 bases). CDR3 size: 13 residues. CDR1 and CDR2 from the germline V gene are LNHDA and SQIVND (reference sequence). V was trimmed by 6 bases and J by 4 bases, leaving 11 bases between them. The CDR3 reads CASRARAADTQYF. Written as DNA, the CDR3 is TGTGCCAGTAGGGCCAGGGCAGCAGATACGCAGTATTTT.

The chain combines TRBV5-6 with TRBJ2-4, with D perhaps TRBD1 (6 bases). The CDR3 is 16 amino acids. Trimming removed 0 bases from V and 0 bases from J, with 10 bases in between. The germline CDR1 and CDR2 sequences are SGHDT and YYEEEE. The CDR3 nucleotides read TGTGCCAGCAGCTTGGCAGGGGCACTAGCCAAAAACATTCAGTACTTC. Its protein product is CASSLAGALAKNIQYF.

This rearrangement joins TRBV7-9 to TRBJ1-4; weak D call: TRBD1 (5 bases). Per the germline V gene, CDR1 is SEHNR and CDR2 is FQNEAQ (reference sequence). V shed 3 bases and J shed 14 bases, with 13 bases lying between them. This CDR3 is 12 amino acids long. In DNA, the CDR3 is TGTGCCAGCAGCTTGCTCGGGGGTGGGCTGTTTTTT. Protein sequence: CASSLLGGGLFF.

The sample holds a few counts of this clone. V is TRBV28 and J is TRBJ1-2; 8 bases fit TRBD1. The CDR3 has 12 amino acids. V dropped 3 bases and J dropped 8; count of bases not matched to a gene: 2. Germline V gene sequence: CDR1 MDHEN, CDR2 SYDVKM. Written as DNA, the CDR3 is TGTGCCAGCAGTTTCAGGGGGCACGGCTACACCTTC. This codes for CASSFRGHGYTF.

This clone turned up a few times. The junction departs from the called germline gene at one end, perhaps through a read error. The chain couples TRBV29-1 to TRBJ2-7; tentatively, D is TRBD2 (6 bases). CDR3 length: 14 residues. Looked up from germline, CDR1 is SQVTM and CDR2 is ANQGSEA. CDR3 sequence: CSARGRGPSDEQYF. CDR3 coding DNA: TGCAGCGCCCGAGGGCGGGGCCCCTCCGACGAGCAGTACTTC.

V is TRBV9 and J is TRBJ2-2; no clear D gene. V lost 5 bases and J lost 0, with 11 bases in between. CDR1 and CDR2 (germline): SGDLS, YYNGEE. This CDR3 is built from 15 residues. The CDR3: CASRQTAANTGELFF. In DNA form, the CDR3 reads TGTGCCAGCAGGCAAACAGCCGCGAACACCGGGGAGCTGTTTTTT.

This chain joins TRBV4-1 and TRBJ2-7, with D perhaps matching TRBD2 (6 bases). CDR1 and CDR2 (germline): MGHRA, YSYEKL. Trimming took off 0 bases at V and 6 bases at J, with 12 bases between the two ends. CDR3 length equals 14 residues. Here the CDR3 reads CASSQDWRGGEQYF. The CDR3 DNA reads TGCGCCAGCAGCCAAGATTGGAGGGGTGGCGAGCAGTACTTC.

Here the CDR3 reads CAISESRLDRTTDTQYF. CDR3 bases: TGTGCCATCAGTGAGTCTCGACTAGACCGCACCACAGATACGCAGTATTTT. The rearrangement links TRBV10-3 to TRBJ2-3; a possible D gene is TRBD2 (6 bases). V lost 0 bases and J lost 2, with 15 bases in between. Germline CDR1 reads ENHRY; CDR2 reads SYGVKD. This CDR3 contains 17 residues.

The J gene is TRBJ2-5, the V gene TRBV7-9; D ambiguous. Trimming removed 4 bases from V and 1 base from J, with 16 bases in between. Germline V gene lookup returns CDR1 SEHNR and CDR2 FQNEAQ (reference sequence). The CDR3 totals 16 residues. The CDR3 loop is CASSSELLVTQETQYF. CDR3 bases: TGTGCCAGCAGCTCCGAGTTGTTAGTTACCCAAGAGACCCAGTACTTC.

This clone was picked up a small number of times. The chain uses TRBV30 and TRBJ1-5; D might be TRBD1 (6 bases). This CDR3 spans 13 amino acids. Trimming removed 4 bases from V and 5 bases from J, with 12 bases in between. Germline CDR1 reads GTSNPN; CDR2 reads SVGIG (reference sequence). The CDR3 protein is CAWTLHRDQPQHF. In nucleotides, the CDR3 is TGTGCCTGGACCCTACACAGGGATCAGCCCCAGCATTTT.

The chain joins TRBV5-4 to TRBJ2-7; 7 bases match TRBD1. The germline V gene has CDR1 SGHNT and CDR2 YYREEE (reference sequence). The CDR3 extends over 15 amino acids. V lost 2 bases to trimming and J lost 3 bases; unmatched junction nucleotides: 8. CDR3 residues: CASSFGAPGGYEQYF. DNA for the CDR3: TGTGCCAGCAGCTTCGGGGCCCCAGGGGGCTACGAGCAGTACTTC. Looking up the rest from reference TRBV5-4 and TRBJ2-7 gives the full variable domain: ETGVTQSPTHLIKTRGQQVTLRCSSQSGHNTVSWYQQALGQGPQFIFQYYREEENGRGNFPPRFSGLQFPNYSSELNVNALELDDSALYLCASSFGAPGGYEQYFGPGTRLTVT.

Only a few counts were recorded for this clone. The genes are TRBV13 and TRBJ1-4; 8 nucleotides match TRBD1. In germline, CDR1 is PRHDT, CDR2 FYEKMQ (reference sequence). V was pared by 1 base and J by 8 bases, with 6 bases of the junction left unmatched. The CDR3 has 15 amino acids. CDR3 protein: CASSLVAGGGEKLFF. DNA for the CDR3: TGTGCCAGCAGCTTAGTGGCAGGGGGCGGAGAAAAACTGTTTTTT.

This clone was seen a handful of times. J is TRBJ2-1 and V is TRBV27, with TRBD2 identical over 8 bases. Per the germline V gene, CDR1 is MNHEY and CDR2 is SMNVEV (reference sequence). The CDR3 extends over 14 amino acids. Trimming removed 6 bases from V and 6 bases from J; junction bases left unmatched: 7. Written as DNA, the CDR3 is TGTGCCAGCAGAACAGGACTAGCTTTCAATGAGCAGTTCTTC. Protein: CASRTGLAFNEQFF.

As regards this clone: The sample has other DNA sequences that encode this CDR3 too. This chain joins TRBV7-9 and TRBJ1-5; D not certain. V was clipped by 1 base and J by 5 bases, with 6 bases between them. Per the germline V gene, CDR1 is SEHNR and CDR2 is FQNEAQ (reference sequence). This CDR3 comprises 13 residues. CDR3 coding DNA: TGTGCCAGCAGCTTAGGCCGAGATCAGCCCCAGCATTTT. It is translated as CASSLGRDQPQHF.

This clone was counted only a few times. Other DNA sequences in the sample encode the same CDR3. The chain recombines TRBV2 with TRBJ2-7; no definite D call. V lost 2 bases and J lost 3, with 2 bases in between. This CDR3 has 11 amino acids. CDR1 SNHLY and CDR2 FYNNEI come from the germline V gene. The CDR3: CASSERYEQYF. CDR3 nucleotide sequence: TGTGCCAGCAGTGAACGCTACGAGCAGTACTTC.

The gene calls are TRBV28 and TRBJ2-5, with 8 bases matching TRBD1. The CDR3 sequence is 14 residues long. Germline V CDR1 and CDR2: MDHEN, SYDVKM. With V trimmed by 4 bases and J by 6 bases, 7 bases remained unmatched. The CDR3 protein is CASSSGGPDKTQYF. CDR3 coding DNA: TGTGCCAGCAGTTCAGGGGGCCCAGATAAGACCCAGTACTTC.

This clone was observed a handful of times. CDR3: CASIAGGAAYEQYF. The CDR3 coding sequence is TGTGCCAGCATTGCGGGAGGTGCCGCCTACGAGCAGTACTTC. The chain has TRBV7-9 and TRBJ2-7; 8 positions agree with TRBD2. There are 14 residues in the CDR3. Trimming at V came to 7 bases and at J to 2 bases, leaving 7 bases not matched to a gene. CDR1 and CDR2 from the germline V gene are SEHNR and FQNEAQ (reference sequence).

J is TRBJ2-3 and V is TRBV5-1, with D maybe TRBD1 (6 bases). V lost 0 bases and J lost 2, with 16 bases in between. CDR1 is SGHRS and CDR2 is YFSETQ in the germline V gene. The CDR3 runs 17 residues. The CDR3 DNA follows: TGCGCCAGCAGCTTGGCTCTTGGACAGCAATACACAGATACGCAGTATTTT. Its protein product is CASSLALGQQYTDTQYF.

The chain carries TRBV7-2 and TRBJ1-5; D is possibly TRBD1 (6 bases). The V end was cut by 2 bases, the J end by 4 bases, with 12 bases between. The CDR3 covers 15 residues. The germline V gene encodes CDR1 SGHTA and CDR2 FQGNSA. CDR3: CASSLTRTGNQPQHF. In nucleotides, the CDR3 is TGTGCCAGCAGCTTAACCCGAACAGGGAATCAGCCCCAGCATTTT.

This clone has only a few counts. This chain connects TRBV7-2 to TRBJ2-4; 8 bases map to TRBD1. The CDR3 consists of 12 residues. With V trimmed by 5 bases and J by 15 bases, 9 bases remained unmatched. Germline loops: CDR1 SGHTA, CDR2 FQGNSA. The CDR3 reads CASSITGTGPYF. In DNA form, the CDR3 reads TGTGCCAGCAGCATAACAGGGACAGGTCCGTACTTC.

This clone was observed a few times. The rearrangement uses TRBV7-9 and TRBJ1-1; D call uncertain. Trimming pared 5 bases from V and 11 bases from J, leaving 12 bases between. Germline-derived CDR1 and CDR2 are SEHNR and FQNEAQ (reference sequence). The length of the CDR3 is 11 residues. The DNA for the CDR3 is TGTGCCAGCAGCCGGGTGGAGACGGCTTTCTTT. This codes for CASSRVETAFF.

The chain couples TRBV4-2 to TRBJ1-5; D not certain. With 0 bases removed from V and 6 bases from J, the gap between germline ends came to 15 bases. This CDR3 is 16 amino acids long. Germline-derived CDR1 and CDR2 are LGHNA and YNFKEQ. The CDR3 DNA reads TGTGCCAGCAGCCAAGACCCCGCAACGGTGGTTCAGCCCCAGCATTTT. Translating gives CASSQDPATVVQPQHF.

Only a few counts were recorded for this clone. The gene calls are TRBV27 and TRBJ1-2; D not certain. There are 17 residues in the CDR3. The germline V and J ends were trimmed by 3 bases and 2 bases, with 19 bases remaining between them. CDR1 and CDR2 (germline): MNHEY, SMNVEV (reference sequence). CDR3 sequence reads: CASSFTIPGSTNYGYTF. As DNA, the CDR3 is TGTGCCAGCAGTTTTACCATTCCAGGATCGACCAACTATGGCTACACCTTC.

V is TRBV7-9 and J is TRBJ2-7; tentatively, D is TRBD1 (5 bases). Looked up from germline, CDR1 is SEHNR and CDR2 is FQNEAQ (reference sequence). The CDR3 covers 15 residues. The V gene lost 7 bases and the J gene lost 5 bases, with 21 bases spanning the gap. The CDR3 region is CASTPQGRGYHEQYF. DNA for the CDR3: TGTGCCAGCACCCCTCAAGGAAGGGGATACCACGAGCAGTACTTC.